Below, 27 T cell receptor beta chains from the same sample are listed, as sequenced in a study of CD8+CD57+ T cells in acquired aplastic anemia. TCR beta VDJ combinations and CDR3 sequences were profiled from genomic DNA. Using its own MiXCR run on the reads, TCRdb lists one record per CDR3 protein. The sample lists about 40,000 distinct CDR3 sequences, roughly two thirds occurring once. Flow cytometry had shown expanded CD8+CD57+ cells in the patients chosen for sequencing. The sequenced sample was sorted CD4+, CD8+, or CD8+CD57+ T cells (not recorded which) from PBMCs. Receptors were obtained from a human donor with aplastic anemia.

The CDR3 DNA reads as TGTGCCAGCAGCGTTGCTCGCGGAAACACCATATATTTT. It is translated as CASSVARGNTIYF. V gene TRBV2 combines with J gene TRBJ1-3; D unresolved. Trimming cost V 6 bases and J 4 bases, with 10 bases left between them. The CDR3 loop spans 13 amino acids. Germline V gene lookup returns CDR1 SNHLY and CDR2 FYNNEI.

CDR3 in amino acids: CASSSNHNEQFF. The CDR3 DNA is TGTGCCAGCAGCTCAAATCACAATGAGCAGTTCTTC. The V and J genes are TRBV13 and TRBJ2-1; D is unclear. This CDR3 has 12 amino acids. CDR1 is PRHDT, CDR2 FYEKMQ, per germline (reference sequence). With 4 bases removed from V and 5 bases from J, the gap between germline ends came to 6 bases. The full variable domain, completed using reference TRBV13 and TRBJ2-1, is AAGVIQSPRHLIKEKRETATLKCYPIPRHDTVYWYQQGPGQDPQFLISFYEKMQSDKGSIPDRFSAQQFSDYHSELNMSSLELGDSALYFCASSSNHNEQFFGPGTRLTVL.

The V gene is TRBV19, the J gene TRBJ1-1; D call uncertain. The CDR3 length is 12 residues. The ends were cut back, 4 bases at V and 2 bases at J, with 5 bases in the middle. Germline loops: CDR1 LNHDA, CDR2 SQIVND (reference sequence). For the CDR3, the DNA is TGTGCCAGTAGTAAACCTAACACTGAAGCTTTCTTT. It specifies CASSKPNTEAFF.

V gene TRBV2 combines with J gene TRBJ1-1; the D is unclear. V was clipped by 5 bases and J by 0 bases, with 13 bases between them. Germline V lookup: CDR1 SNHLY, CDR2 FYNNEI. The CDR3 totals 15 residues. The CDR3 region has the DNA TGTGCCAGCAGTCAATACCAAGTATTGAACACTGAAGCTTTCTTT. It yields the protein CASSQYQVLNTEAFF.

The rearrangement joins TRBV11-2 to TRBJ2-1; a weak D match, TRBD2 (6 bases). Germline V CDR1 and CDR2: SGHAT, FQNNGV. With 4 bases removed from V and 3 bases from J, the gap between germline ends came to 16 bases. The CDR3 runs 16 residues. The CDR3 region is CASSSLGGSGYNEQFF. In DNA form, the CDR3 reads TGTGCCAGCAGCTCCCTGGGGGGTTCGGGCTACAATGAGCAGTTCTTC.

The J gene is TRBJ2-3, the V gene TRBV19, with 9 positions matching TRBD2. The CDR3 is 15 residues long. Germline assignment: CDR1 LNHDA and CDR2 SQIVND (reference sequence). V gave up 3 bases and J gave up 7 bases; unmatched junction bases: 8. The CDR3 DNA follows: TGTGCCAGTAGTATCGACAGCGGGGGGATGTATACGCAGTATTTT. Translating it yields CASSIDSGGMYTQYF.

The rearrangement uses TRBV15 and TRBJ2-5; unclear D gene. Germline CDR1 and CDR2: LNHNV and YYDKDF (reference sequence). The length of the CDR3 is 13 residues. V was shortened by 3 bases and J by 0 bases, with 5 bases between the two germline ends. CDR3 loop: CATSRDHQETQYF. The CDR3 DNA sequence: TGTGCCACCAGCAGGGACCACCAAGAGACCCAGTACTTC.

The chain carries TRBV7-9 and TRBJ1-2, with 7 bases matching TRBD1. Trimming removed 1 base from V and 13 bases from J; junction bases left unmatched: 9. Germline assignment: CDR1 SEHNR and CDR2 FQNEAQ (reference sequence). The CDR3 length is 13 residues. CDR3 residues: CASSLGRQGGATF. Here the CDR3 DNA reads TGTGCCAGCAGCTTAGGACGACAGGGCGGCGCCACCTTC.

This rearrangement joins TRBV19 to TRBJ1-5, with D possibly matching TRBD1 (6 bases). Trimming took 1 base from V and 4 from J, leaving 11 bases between them. CDR3 size: 15 residues. Germline assignment: CDR1 LNHDA and CDR2 SQIVND (reference sequence). CDR3 in DNA: TGTGCCAGTAGTATAGGGCAGGGGTGGAATCAGCCCCAGCATTTT. Translating gives CASSIGQGWNQPQHF. Based on the CDR3 plus reference TRBV19 and TRBJ1-5, the full variable domain is DGGITQSPKYLFRKEGQNVTLSCEQNLNHDAMYWYRQDPGQGLRLIYYSQIVNDFQKGDIAEGYSVSREKKESFPLTVTSAQKNPTAFYLCASSIGQGWNQPQHFGDGTRLSIL.

This CDR3 reads CASSLGEGEQYF. In DNA, the CDR3 is TGTGCCAGCAGCTTAGGAGAGGGGGAGCAGTACTTC. This chain joins TRBV7-8 and TRBJ2-7, with D tentatively TRBD1 or TRBD2 (5 bases each). The germline V gene has CDR1 SGHVS and CDR2 FQNEAQ. This CDR3 contains 12 residues. V lost 1 base and J lost 7, with 8 bases in between.

The genes are TRBV5-1 and TRBJ1-5; 7 bases fit TRBD1. Germline V gene sequence: CDR1 SGHRS, CDR2 YFSETQ. The V and J ends lost 5 bases and 1 base, in that order; junction bases with no gene match: 3. The CDR3 covers 14 residues. CDR3 residues: CASRPGQSNQPQHF. The CDR3 region has the DNA TGCGCCAGCAGGCCGGGACAGAGCAATCAGCCCCAGCATTTT.

Here the CDR3 reads CASSIPGQGDYGYTF. The CDR3 nucleotides are TGTGCCAGTAGTATCCCTGGACAGGGGGACTATGGCTACACCTTC. V gene TRBV19 combines with J gene TRBJ1-2; 10 nucleotides match TRBD1. The junction had 4 bases not matched to a gene; V was cut back by 3 bases and J by 3 bases. Looked up from germline, CDR1 is LNHDA and CDR2 is SQIVND (reference sequence). The CDR3 is made up of 15 amino acids.

This clonotype appeared many times. V usage is TRBV5-6 and J usage is TRBJ2-1; tentative D call: TRBD2 (7 bases). The CDR3 is 17 amino acids. V lost 0 bases, J lost 0 bases, and 13 bases lay in between. Germline loops: CDR1 SGHDT, CDR2 YYEEEE. The chain's CDR3 is CASSLGGGPSSYNEQFF. CDR3 DNA: TGTGCCAGCAGCTTGGGGGGGGGCCCAAGCTCCTACAATGAGCAGTTCTTC.

The chain has TRBV24-1 and TRBJ1-5; D is unresolved. This CDR3 is built from 12 residues. V lost 3 bases and J lost 3, with 2 bases in between. Germline assignment: CDR1 KGHDR and CDR2 SFDVKD. The CDR3 loop reads CATSDPNQPQHF. The CDR3 DNA sequence: TGTGCCACCAGTGATCCCAATCAGCCCCAGCATTTT.

This clonotype was observed a few times. This may come from a read error, since a much larger clone is one base off. CDR3 protein: CASSGGAVGYKQYF. The DNA of the CDR3 is TGTGCCAGCAGTGGGGGGGCCGTAGGCTACAAGCAGTACTTC. This sequence joins TRBV6-1 and TRBJ2-7, with D perhaps TRBD1 or TRBD2 (6 bases each). The germline V gene has CDR1 MNHNS and CDR2 SASEGT. The CDR3 loop spans 14 amino acids.

This sequence joins TRBV25-1 and TRBJ1-2, with D possibly being TRBD1 (5 bases). This CDR3 is built from 16 residues. Trimming left V 1 base short and J 4 bases short, with 16 bases between. The germline CDR1 and CDR2 sequences are MGHDK and SYGVNS. CDR3: CASSELSGTGIYGYTF. CDR3 sequence (DNA): TGTGCCAGCAGTGAATTGTCGGGGACGGGAATCTATGGCTACACCTTC.

The chain joins TRBV29-1 to TRBJ2-7; no clear D. The V gene's germline CDR1 is SQVTM and CDR2 ANQGSEA. V gave up 0 bases and J gave up 6 bases, with 6 bases separating them. The CDR3 runs to 11 residues. This chain's CDR3 is CSVEDRLEQYF. CDR3 in DNA: TGCAGCGTTGAAGACAGGCTCGAGCAGTACTTC.

The chain links TRBV15 to TRBJ1-2; D gene ambiguous. V gave up 0 bases and J gave up 0 bases, with 14 bases separating them. The CDR3 runs 17 residues. Germline V gene lookup returns CDR1 LNHNV and CDR2 YYDKDF (reference sequence). The CDR3 sequence is CATSRDEDYRANYGYTF. The CDR3 bases are TGTGCCACCAGCAGAGATGAAGACTACCGAGCTAACTATGGCTACACCTTC.

The chain recombines TRBV7-2 with TRBJ2-5; D is uncertain. Trimming left V 5 bases short and J 2 bases short, with 3 bases between. This CDR3 is built from 11 residues. From germline, CDR1 is SGHTA and CDR2 FQGNSA. CDR3 amino acids: CASSHQETQYF. The CDR3 bases are TGTGCCAGCAGCCATCAAGAGACCCAGTACTTC.

This clonotype was recorded once. This chain connects TRBV6-1 to TRBJ2-7; 7 nucleotides agree with TRBD1. The germline V gene encodes CDR1 MNHNS and CDR2 SASEGT. The CDR3 sequence is 16 residues long. V was pared by 6 bases and J by 5 bases, with 16 bases of the junction left unmatched. For the CDR3, the DNA is TGTGCCAGCAGGCCGGGACAGACTCTCGGGGTCAACGAGCAGTACTTC. This gives the protein CASRPGQTLGVNEQYF.

This clonotype was seen only a few times. The chain has TRBV19 and TRBJ1-1; TRBD1 matches at 7 bases. Germline lookup yields CDR1 LNHDA and CDR2 SQIVND (reference sequence). J lost 0 bases, V lost 5 bases, and 12 bases had no gene match. The CDR3 sequence is 17 residues long. The CDR3 sequence is CASSSHLGQAMNTEAFF. The DNA for the CDR3 is TGTGCCAGTAGTTCTCATCTTGGACAGGCCATGAACACTGAAGCTTTCTTT.

This clonotype was counted a single time. The chain's CDR3 is CASGGGYGYTF. The CDR3 nucleotides are TGTGCCAGTGGGGGAGGCTATGGCTACACCTTC. The chain joins TRBV2 to TRBJ1-2, with a possible D match to TRBD1 (5 bases). The germline V and J ends were trimmed by 9 bases and 4 bases, with 9 bases remaining between them. CDR1 is SNHLY and CDR2 is FYNNEI in the germline V gene. The CDR3 covers 11 residues.

Ten or more counts support this clonotype. This chain connects TRBV6-2 or TRBV6-3 to TRBJ2-1; 7 bases agree with TRBD2. CDR3 size: 17 residues. V dropped 2 bases and J dropped 5; count of bases not matched to a gene: 12. The germline V gene encodes CDR1 MNHEY and CDR2 SVGEGT. The DNA of the CDR3 is TGTGCCAGCAGTTACGGTGGGGGGGACTACCAGAACAATGAGCAGTTCTTC. Protein sequence: CASSYGGGDYQNNEQFF.

This clonotype has just one count. The rearrangement joins TRBV15 to TRBJ1-2; possibly TRBD1 for D (6 bases). V was clipped by 3 bases and J by 3 bases, with 11 bases between them. This CDR3 contains 14 residues. The germline V gene encodes CDR1 LNHNV and CDR2 YYDKDF (reference sequence). CDR3 sequence: CATSRRTADYGYTF. CDR3 in DNA: TGTGCCACCAGCAGGAGGACAGCAGACTATGGCTACACCTTC. The full variable domain, rest sourced from reference TRBV15 and TRBJ1-2, is DAMVIQNPRYQVTQFGKPVTLSCSQTLNHNVMYWYQQKSSQAPKLLFHYYDKDFNNEADTPDNFQSRRPNTSFCFLDIRSPGLGDTAMYLCATSRRTADYGYTFGSGTRLTVV.

The rearrangement links TRBV20-1 to TRBJ2-5; 10 bases line up with TRBD2. V shed 6 bases and J 5 bases; nucleotides not matched to a gene: 12. The CDR3 extends over 15 amino acids. Germline loops: CDR1 DFQATT, CDR2 SNEGSKA (reference sequence). In DNA form, the CDR3 reads TGCAGTGCCCGGACGAGCGGGGGGGCCGGGGAGACCCAGTACTTC. This gives the protein CSARTSGGAGETQYF.

CDR3 amino acids: CASSLAGGNTGELFF. The CDR3 nucleotides read TGTGCCAGTAGCCTAGCGGGGGGGAACACCGGGGAGCTGTTTTTT. V usage is TRBV19 and J usage is TRBJ2-2; 11 positions agree with TRBD2. From germline, CDR1 is LNHDA and CDR2 SQIVND (reference sequence). The CDR3 covers 15 residues. Germline trimming cut 6 bases from V and 1 base from J; bases unmatched to any gene: 1. The full variable domain, completed using reference TRBV19 and TRBJ2-2, is DGGITQSPKYLFRKEGQNVTLSCEQNLNHDAMYWYRQDPGQGLRLIYYSQIVNDFQKGDIAEGYSVSREKKESFPLTVTSAQKNPTAFYLCASSLAGGNTGELFFGEGSRLTVL.

This clonotype has only a few counts. The chain joins TRBV15 to TRBJ2-5, with D maybe TRBD2 (5 bases). This CDR3 contains 12 residues. Germline V gives CDR1 LNHNV, CDR2 YYDKDF (reference sequence). Trimming left V 1 base short and J 5 bases short, with 5 bases between. The CDR3 nucleotides read TGTGCCACCAGCAGAGTAGCGGAGACCCAGTACTTC. Translated, it gives CATSRVAETQYF.